The source of this T cell receptor beta chain is a study of response to subunit inactivated influenza vaccine. Study-wide results and limits: After each seasonal influenza vaccination, few new T cells are recruited, the authors suggested.

With regard to this clonotype: What it recognizes is unknown.

MiXCR, run by TCRdb on the RT-PCR reads, gives a single entry per CDR3 protein. This sample yields fewer than 650,000 distinct CDR3 sequences, of which roughly 13% are seen a single time; approximately 14% belongs to the top ten. The sequence was obtained from a man between 50 and 59 years old who received an inactivated influenza vaccine. The starting material was PBMCs from blood, obtained more than 35 days after vaccination.

CDR3 sequence (DNA): TGTGCCATCTGTTTAGCCTCGGCTAGCGGGGGCAGCACAGATACGCAGTATTTT. Translation gives CAICLASASGGSTDTQYF. The chain recombines TRBV3-1 with TRBJ2-3; 10 bases agree with TRBD2. Germline CDR1 is LGHDT and CDR2 is YNNKEL (reference sequence). CDR3 size: 18 residues. V was clipped by 10 bases and J by 0 bases; unmatched bases: 16.